This T cell receptor (beta chain) originates from a study of early T cells in non-severe SARS-CoV-2 infection. As for the study in general: Sequencing used unsorted whole-blood bulk RNA, so chains lack pairing.

TCRdb processed the 5' RACE reads anew with MiXCR; each CDR3 protein has one entry. The table has 76,000 or so distinct CDR3 sequences, 11% seen once. Germline V gene sequence: CDR1 GTSNPN, CDR2 SVGIG (reference sequence). This CDR3 is built from 14 residues. Between the trimmed V and J ends, which lost 1 base and 0 bases, there was a span of 6 bases. This clonotype was counted only a few times. The receptor's source is an adult who was a healthcare worker with PCR-confirmed SARS-CoV-2 infection or an uninfected control (not recorded which). V usage is TRBV30 and J usage is TRBJ1-4; D remains ambiguous. The sequenced sample consisted of whole blood. The CDR3 DNA sequence: TGTGCCTGGAGTGGTGCAGCAACTAATGAAAAACTGTTTTTT. Residues: CAWSGAATNEKLFF.